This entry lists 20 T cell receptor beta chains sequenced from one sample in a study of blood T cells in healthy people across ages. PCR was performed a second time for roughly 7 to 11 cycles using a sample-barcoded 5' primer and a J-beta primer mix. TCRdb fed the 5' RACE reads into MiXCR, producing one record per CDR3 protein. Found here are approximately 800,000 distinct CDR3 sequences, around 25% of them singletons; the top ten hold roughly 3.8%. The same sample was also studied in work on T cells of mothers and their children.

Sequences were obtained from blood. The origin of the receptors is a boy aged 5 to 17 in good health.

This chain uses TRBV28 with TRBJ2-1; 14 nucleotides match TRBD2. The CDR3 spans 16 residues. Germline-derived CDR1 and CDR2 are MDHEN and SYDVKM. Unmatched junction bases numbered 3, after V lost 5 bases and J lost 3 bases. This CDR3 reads CASSRLAGGDYNEQFF. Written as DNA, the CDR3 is TGTGCCAGCAGTAGACTAGCGGGGGGGGACTACAATGAGCAGTTCTTC.

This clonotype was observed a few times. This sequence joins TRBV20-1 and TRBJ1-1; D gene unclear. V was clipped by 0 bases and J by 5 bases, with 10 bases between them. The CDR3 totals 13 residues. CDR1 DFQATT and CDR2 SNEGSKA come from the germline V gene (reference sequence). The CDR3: CSARDDGWTEAFF. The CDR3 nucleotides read TGCAGTGCTAGAGATGATGGTTGGACTGAAGCTTTCTTT.

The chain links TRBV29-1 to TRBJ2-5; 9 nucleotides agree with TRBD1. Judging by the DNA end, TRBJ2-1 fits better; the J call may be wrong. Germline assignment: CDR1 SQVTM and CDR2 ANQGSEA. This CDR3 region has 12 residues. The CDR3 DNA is TGCAGCGTTTCGACAGGGGGCAATGAGCAGTTCTTC. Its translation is CSVSTGGNEQFF.

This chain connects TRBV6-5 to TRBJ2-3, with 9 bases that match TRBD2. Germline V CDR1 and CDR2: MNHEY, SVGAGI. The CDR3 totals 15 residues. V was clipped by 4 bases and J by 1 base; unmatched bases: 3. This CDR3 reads CASSSVAGGTDTQYF. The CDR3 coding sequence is TGTGCCAGCAGTTCTGTAGCGGGAGGCACAGATACGCAGTATTTT.

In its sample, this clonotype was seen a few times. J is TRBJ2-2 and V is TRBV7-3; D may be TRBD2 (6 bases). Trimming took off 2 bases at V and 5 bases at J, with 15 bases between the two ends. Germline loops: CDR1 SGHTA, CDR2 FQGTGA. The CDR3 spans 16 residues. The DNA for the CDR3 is TGTGCCAGCAGCTTATTTGGGACTTCCTCGACCGGGGAGCTGTTTTTT. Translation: CASSLFGTSSTGELFF. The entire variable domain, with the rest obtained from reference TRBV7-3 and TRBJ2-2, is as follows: GAGVSQTPSNKVTEKGKYVELRCDPISGHTALYWYRQSLGQGPEFLIYFQGTGAADDSGLPNDRFFAVRPEGSVSTLKIQRTERGDSAVYLCASSLFGTSSTGELFFGEGSRLTVL.

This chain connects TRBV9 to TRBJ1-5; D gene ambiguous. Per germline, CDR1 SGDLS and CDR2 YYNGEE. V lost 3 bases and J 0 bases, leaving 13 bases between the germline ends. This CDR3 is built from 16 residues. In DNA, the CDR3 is TGTGCCAGCAGCGCCCCTAGGTTTTATAGCAATCAGCCCCAGCATTTT. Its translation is CASSAPRFYSNQPQHF.

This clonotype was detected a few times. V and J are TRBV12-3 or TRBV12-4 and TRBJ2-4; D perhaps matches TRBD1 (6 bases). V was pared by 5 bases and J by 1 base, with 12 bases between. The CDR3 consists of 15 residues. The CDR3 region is CASSPNREAKNIQYF. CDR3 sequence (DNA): TGTGCCAGCAGTCCCAACAGGGAGGCCAAAAACATTCAGTACTTC.

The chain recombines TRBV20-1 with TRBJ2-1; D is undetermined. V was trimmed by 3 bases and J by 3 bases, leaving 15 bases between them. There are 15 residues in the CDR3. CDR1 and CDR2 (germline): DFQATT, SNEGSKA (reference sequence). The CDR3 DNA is TGCAGTGCTAGTCCGGACGGAGTAAGCTACAATGAGCAGTTCTTC. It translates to CSASPDGVSYNEQFF.

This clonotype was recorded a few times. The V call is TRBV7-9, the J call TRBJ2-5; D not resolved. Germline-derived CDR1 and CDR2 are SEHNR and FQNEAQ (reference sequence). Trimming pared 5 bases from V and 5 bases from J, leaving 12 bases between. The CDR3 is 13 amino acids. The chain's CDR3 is CASSTDILETQYF. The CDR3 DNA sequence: TGTGCCAGCAGCACCGACATCCTTGAGACCCAGTACTTC.

CDR3 nucleotide sequence: TGTGCCAGCAGTTTAGGGCTAGCTACAATGGGCGGGGAGCTGTTTTTT. It yields the protein CASSLGLATMGGELFF. The chain couples TRBV27 to TRBJ2-2; tentative D call: TRBD2 (5 bases). The CDR3 sequence is 16 residues long. Germline V gene sequence: CDR1 MNHEY, CDR2 SMNVEV (reference sequence). Trimming took off 2 bases at V and 7 bases at J, with 17 bases between the two ends.

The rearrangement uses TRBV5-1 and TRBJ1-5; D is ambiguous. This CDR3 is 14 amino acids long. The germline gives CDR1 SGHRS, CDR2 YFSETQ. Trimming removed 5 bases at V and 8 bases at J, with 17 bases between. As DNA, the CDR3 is TGCGCCAGCAGATGGACTTATGGAATTGAGCCCCAGCATTTT. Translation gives CASRWTYGIEPQHF.

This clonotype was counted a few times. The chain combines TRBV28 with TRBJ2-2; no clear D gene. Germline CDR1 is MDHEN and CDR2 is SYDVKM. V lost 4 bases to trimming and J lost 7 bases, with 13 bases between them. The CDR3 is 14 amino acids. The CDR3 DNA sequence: TGTGCCAGCAGTTCGCTAAACCAGGTCGGGGAGCTGTTTTTT. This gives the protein CASSSLNQVGELFF.

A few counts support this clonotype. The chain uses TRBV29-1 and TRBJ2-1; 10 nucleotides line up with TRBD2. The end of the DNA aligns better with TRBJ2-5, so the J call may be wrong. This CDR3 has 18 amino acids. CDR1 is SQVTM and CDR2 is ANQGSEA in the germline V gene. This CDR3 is CSGGPVWGGLAPQETQYF. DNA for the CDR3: TGCAGCGGGGGCCCCGTATGGGGGGGACTAGCGCCCCAAGAGACCCAGTACTTC.

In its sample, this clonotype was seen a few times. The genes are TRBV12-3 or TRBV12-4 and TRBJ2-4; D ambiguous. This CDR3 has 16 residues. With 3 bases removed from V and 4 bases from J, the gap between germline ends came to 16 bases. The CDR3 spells CASSFRFDDGKNIQYF. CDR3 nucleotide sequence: TGTGCCAGCAGTTTTCGATTTGATGATGGGAAAAACATTCAGTACTTC.

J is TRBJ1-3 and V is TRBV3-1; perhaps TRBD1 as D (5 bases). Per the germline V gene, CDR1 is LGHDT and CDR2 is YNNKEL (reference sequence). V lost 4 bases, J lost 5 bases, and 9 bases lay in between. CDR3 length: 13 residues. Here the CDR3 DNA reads TGTGCCAGCAGCCCACCGGGACGAAACACCATATATTTT. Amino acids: CASSPPGRNTIYF.

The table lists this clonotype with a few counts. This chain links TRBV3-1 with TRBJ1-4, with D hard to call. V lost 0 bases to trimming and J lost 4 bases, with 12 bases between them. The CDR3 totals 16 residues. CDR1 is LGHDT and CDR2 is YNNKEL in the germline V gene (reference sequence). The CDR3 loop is CASSQEVGRGNEKLFF. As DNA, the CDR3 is TGTGCCAGCAGCCAAGAGGTCGGCAGAGGTAATGAAAAACTGTTTTTT.

This chain's CDR3 is CASSRSGRNQETQYF. The CDR3 DNA sequence: TGTGCCAGCAGTCGATCGGGACGCAACCAAGAGACCCAGTACTTC. The chain employs TRBV2 and TRBJ2-5; D may be TRBD1 or TRBD2 (5 bases each). V was cut by 5 bases and J by 0 bases, with 13 bases left in between. The CDR3 extends over 15 amino acids. Looked up from germline, CDR1 is SNHLY and CDR2 is FYNNEI.

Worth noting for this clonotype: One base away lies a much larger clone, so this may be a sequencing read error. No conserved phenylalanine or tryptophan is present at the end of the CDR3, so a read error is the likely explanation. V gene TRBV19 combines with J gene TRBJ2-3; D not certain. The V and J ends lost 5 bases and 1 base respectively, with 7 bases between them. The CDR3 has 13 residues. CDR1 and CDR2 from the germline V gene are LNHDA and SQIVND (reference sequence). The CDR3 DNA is TGTGCCAGTAGTCCCTTGGGCACAGATACGCAGTATTCT. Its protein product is CASSPLGTDTQYS.

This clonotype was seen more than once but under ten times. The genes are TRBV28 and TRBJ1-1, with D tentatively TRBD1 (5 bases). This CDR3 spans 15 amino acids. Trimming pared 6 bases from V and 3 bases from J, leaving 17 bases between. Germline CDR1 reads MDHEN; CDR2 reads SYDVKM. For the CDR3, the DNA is TGTGCCAGCAGCGGGGCGGGGCATCGGGACACTGAAGCTTTCTTT. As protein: CASSGAGHRDTEAFF.

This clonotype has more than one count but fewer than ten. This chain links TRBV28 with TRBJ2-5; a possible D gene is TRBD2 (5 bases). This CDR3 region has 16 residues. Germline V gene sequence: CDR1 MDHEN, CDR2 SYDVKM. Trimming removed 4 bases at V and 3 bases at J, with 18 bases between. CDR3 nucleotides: TGTGCCAGCAGTTATGAACTTAGAGGGCGGGAAGAGACCCAGTACTTC. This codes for CASSYELRGREETQYF.